This T cell receptor beta chain originates from a study of cytomegalovirus exposure and HLA in healthy donors. Points from the study as a whole: DRB1 had the most TCR associations and HLA-C the fewest, a later analysis found, with rates varying by HLA locus.

This clone is a singleton in its sample. Its antigen is not identified. The PCR contained 60 Vbeta and 13 Jbeta primers. The assay was immunoSEQ multiplex PCR, and TCRdb's table has in-frame clones only and misses some. The table shows about 160,000 clones, with about 79% occurring only once. The CDR3 covers 15 residues. After removal of 2 bases from V and 4 bases from J, the junction contained 6 bases not matched to a gene. Germline loops: CDR1 SGHRS, CDR2 YFSETQ. The sequenced sample was PBMCs. The V gene is TRBV5-1, the J gene TRBJ1-2, with 9 bases aligning to TRBD1. This sequence originates from a man aged 50-60 years in good health and CMV-seropositive. In DNA, the CDR3 is TGCGCCAGCAGCTTATCGGGACAGGGAAGCTATGGCTACACCTTC. Protein sequence: CASSLSGQGSYGYTF. Filled out from reference TRBV5-1 and TRBJ1-2, the complete variable domain reads KAGVTQTPRYLIKTRGQQVTLSCSPISGHRSVSWYQQTPGQGLQFLFEYFSETQRNKGNFPGRFSGRQFSNSRSEMNVSTLELGDSALYLCASSLSGQGSYGYTFGSGTRLTVV.